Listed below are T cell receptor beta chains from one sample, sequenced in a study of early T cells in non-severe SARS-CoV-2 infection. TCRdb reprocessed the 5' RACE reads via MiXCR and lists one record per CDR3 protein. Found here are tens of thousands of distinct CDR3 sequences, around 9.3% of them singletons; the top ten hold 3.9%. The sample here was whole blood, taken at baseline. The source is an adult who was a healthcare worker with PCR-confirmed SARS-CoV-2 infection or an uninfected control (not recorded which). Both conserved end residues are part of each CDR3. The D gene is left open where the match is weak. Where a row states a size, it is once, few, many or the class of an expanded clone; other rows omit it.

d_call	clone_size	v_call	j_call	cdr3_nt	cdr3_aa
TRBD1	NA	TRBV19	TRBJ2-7	TGTGCCAGTAGTAAGGGGACAGTCTCCTACGAGCAGTACTTC	CASSKGTVSYEQYF
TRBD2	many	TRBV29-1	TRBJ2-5	TGCAGCGTGAGGGATACTAGCGGAGAGTACTTC	CSVRDTSGEYF
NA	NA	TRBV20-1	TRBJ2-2	TGCAGTGCTAGTAGCGACTCGAACACCGGGGAGCTGTTTTTT	CSASSDSNTGELFF
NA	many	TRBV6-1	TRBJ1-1	TGTGCCAGCAGGCTGACAGACGGGAACACTGAAGCTTTCTTT	CASRLTDGNTEAFF
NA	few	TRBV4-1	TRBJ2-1	TGCGCCAGCAGCCAAGATCAGGAGGTCGGTGAGCAGTTCTTC	CASSQDQEVGEQFF
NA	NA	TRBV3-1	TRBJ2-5	TGTGCCAGCAGCCAAGGTCAAAAGGCTCAAGAGACCCAGTACTTC	CASSQGQKAQETQYF
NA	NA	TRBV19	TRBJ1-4	TGTGCCAGTAGCTTCCCATCCGCGGGTAATGAAAAACTGTTTTTT	CASSFPSAGNEKLFF
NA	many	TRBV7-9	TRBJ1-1	TGTGCCATCATGGGAGGGGCAATCGGTTCTTTCTTT	CAIMGGAIGSFF
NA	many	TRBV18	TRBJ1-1	TGTGCCAGCTCACCACGTCAGATGAACACTGAAGCTTTCTTT	CASSPRQMNTEAFF
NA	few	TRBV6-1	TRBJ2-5	TGTGCCAGCAGTGAAGCGATAAGGATACGGTACTTC	CASSEAIRIRYF
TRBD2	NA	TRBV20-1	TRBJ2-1	TGCAGTGCCGCCCTAGCGGGCAAGAGCTCCTACAATGAGCAGTTCTTC	CSAALAGKSSYNEQFF
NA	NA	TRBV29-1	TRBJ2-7	TGCAGCGTTGAGGATGAGAGTACGATCGAGCAGTACTTC	CSVEDESTIEQYF
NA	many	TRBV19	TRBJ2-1	TGTGCCAGTAGTATGTCCCGTGGACACTCCTACAATGAGCAGTTCTTC	CASSMSRGHSYNEQFF
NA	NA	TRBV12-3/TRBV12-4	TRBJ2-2	TGTGCCAGCAGACCGGGACAAACGAACACCGGGGAGCTGTTTTTT	CASRPGQTNTGELFF
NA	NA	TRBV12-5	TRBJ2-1	TGTGCTAGTGGTTTGGGACAGGCCTCCTACAATGAGCAGTTCTTC	CASGLGQASYNEQFF
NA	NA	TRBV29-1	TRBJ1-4	TGCAGCGTTGAACAAGAGAATGAAAAACTGTTTTTT	CSVEQENEKLFF
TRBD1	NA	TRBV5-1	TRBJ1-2	TGCGCCAGCAGCCCCACACTGGGACAGAACTATGGCTACACCTTC	CASSPTLGQNYGYTF
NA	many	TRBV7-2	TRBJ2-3	TGTGCCAGCAGCTTCAGTAGGAGCCCCCTGGCATATTTT	CASSFSRSPLAYF
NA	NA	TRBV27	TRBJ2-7	TGTGCCAGCAGGACCGGGACTTACCCCTACGAGCAGTACTTC	CASRTGTYPYEQYF
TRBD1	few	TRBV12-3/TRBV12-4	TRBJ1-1	TGTGCCAGCACAGGCTCGAGGGACAGCAGACTTAAGAACACTGAAGCTTTCTTT	CASTGSRDSRLKNTEAFF
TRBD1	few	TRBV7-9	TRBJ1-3	TGTGCCAGCAGCTCAACCCTTTACAGGGGGCCTGGAAACACCATATATTTT	CASSSTLYRGPGNTIYF
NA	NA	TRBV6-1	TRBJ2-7	TGTGCCATCACTCTGGACTACGAGCAGTACTTC	CAITLDYEQYF
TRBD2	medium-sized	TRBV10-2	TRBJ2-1	TGCGCCAGCGGGACTAGCGGGGGAGGGGTCAATGAGCAGTTCTTC	CASGTSGGGVNEQFF
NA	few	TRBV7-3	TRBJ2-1	TGTGCCAGCAGCCCAGACCGGGCGGACAATGAGCAGTTCTTC	CASSPDRADNEQFF
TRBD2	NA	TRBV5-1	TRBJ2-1	TGCGCCAGCAGCTTAAGCGGGAACTCCTACAATGAGCAGTTCTTC	CASSLSGNSYNEQFF
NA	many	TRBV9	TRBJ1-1	TGTGCCAGCAGCGGACTGACGGAGAACACTGAAGCTTTCTTT	CASSGLTENTEAFF
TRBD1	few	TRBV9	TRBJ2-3	TGTGCCAGCAGCGTGGATGGGACAGGGTACGATACGCAGTATTTT	CASSVDGTGYDTQYF
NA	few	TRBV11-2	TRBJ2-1	TGTGCCAGCAGCCCAAGGCGGATCGCCTACAATGAGCAGTTCTTC	CASSPRRIAYNEQFF
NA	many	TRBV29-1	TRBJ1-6	TGCAGCGTTGCAATGACGAATAATTCACCCCTCCACTTT	CSVAMTNNSPLHF
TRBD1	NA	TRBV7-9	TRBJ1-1	TGTGCCAGCAGGCGGACAGGGGGTGAAGCTTTCTTT	CASRRTGGEAFF
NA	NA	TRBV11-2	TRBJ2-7	TGTGCCAGCAGCTTAGATCCGGCTAGCCTGGATGGGCGGTACGAGCAGTACTTC	CASSLDPASLDGRYEQYF
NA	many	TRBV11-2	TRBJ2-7	TGTGCCAGTGCTAGCGGGGACGGGACAGGGTCCTACGAGCAGTACTTC	CASASGDGTGSYEQYF
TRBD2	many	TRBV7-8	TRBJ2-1	TGTGCCAGCAGTACGGGACTAGTCGAGCAGTTCTTC	CASSTGLVEQFF
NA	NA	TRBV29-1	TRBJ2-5	TGCAGCGTTGAACCTTCGGAGACCCAGTACTTC	CSVEPSETQYF
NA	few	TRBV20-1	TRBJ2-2	TGCAGTGCTCCCGGGACTCAGAACACCGGGGAGCTGTTTTTT	CSAPGTQNTGELFF
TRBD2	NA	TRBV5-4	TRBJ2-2	TGTGCCAGCAGCTTGACGGGAGGAGGGCACCTGAACACCGGGGAGCTGTTTTTT	CASSLTGGGHLNTGELFF
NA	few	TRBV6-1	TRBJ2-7	TGTGCCAGCCGCGGACAGCCATACGAGCAGTACTTC	CASRGQPYEQYF
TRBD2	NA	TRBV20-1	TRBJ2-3	TGCAGTGCTAGAGTAGCGGGACTGGTAGATACGCAGTATTTT	CSARVAGLVDTQYF
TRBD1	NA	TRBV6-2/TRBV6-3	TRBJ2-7	TGTGCCACACAGAGACAGGGCTCCTACGAGCAGTACTTC	CATQRQGSYEQYF
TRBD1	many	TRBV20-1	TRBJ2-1	TGCAGTGCTCCAGGGGGGACAGGGGGTTATGGCTCCTACAATGAGCAGTTCTTC	CSAPGGTGGYGSYNEQFF
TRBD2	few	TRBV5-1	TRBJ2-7	TGCGCCAGCAGCTTGGCTTCTAGCGGGACAGAAGAGCAGTACTTC	CASSLASSGTEEQYF
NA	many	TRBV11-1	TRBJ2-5	TGTGCCAGCAGCTCCCCGGCTAGGGAGGAGACCCAGTACTTC	CASSSPAREETQYF
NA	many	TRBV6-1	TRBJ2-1	TGTGCCAGCAGTGCAGCTCTATCCCGGGGAGGGGGCAATGAGCAGTTCTTC	CASSAALSRGGGNEQFF
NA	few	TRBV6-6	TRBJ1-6	TGTGCCAGCATCCCGGGACGCTATTCACCCCTCCACTTT	CASIPGRYSPLHF
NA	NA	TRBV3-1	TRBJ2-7	TGTGCCAGCAGCCAAGATTGGAGGGGACCTTCCTACGAGCAGTACTTC	CASSQDWRGPSYEQYF
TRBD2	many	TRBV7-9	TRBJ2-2	TGTGCCAGCAGGGGGAACGGGAGGCAGACCGGGGAGCTGTTTTTT	CASRGNGRQTGELFF
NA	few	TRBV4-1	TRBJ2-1	TGCGCCAGCAGCCAAGGTGCAGTCGTCTCCTACAATGAGCAGTTCTTC	CASSQGAVVSYNEQFF
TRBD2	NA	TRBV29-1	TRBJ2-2	TGCAGCGTACAGAGCGGGGGGGCCCACGGGGAGCTGTTTTTT	CSVQSGGAHGELFF
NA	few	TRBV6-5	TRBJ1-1	TGTGCCAGCCGGTTGAGAGCTGAAGCTTTCTTT	CASRLRAEAFF
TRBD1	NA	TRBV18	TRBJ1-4	TGTGCCAGCTCACCAGGGACAGCTGAAAAACTGTTTTTT	CASSPGTAEKLFF
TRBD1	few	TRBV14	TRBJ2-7	TGTGCCAGCAGCCTACAGGGGATTGGAGAGCAGTACTTC	CASSLQGIGEQYF